The 21 T cell receptor beta chains below were found in one sample sequenced in a study of OX40 agonist ivuxolimab in advanced cancers. TCRdb's table, derived via immunoSEQ multiplex PCR, lists solely in-frame clones and lacks some. The table has about 62,000 clones, over 90% seen once. Sequencing was performed on CD4+ or CD8+ T cells sorted from blood, taken in a trial of the OX40 agonist ivuxolimab. These receptors were obtained from an adult with an advanced solid tumor such as melanoma, head and neck, liver or kidney cancer.

The V and J genes are TRBV27 and TRBJ1-5; 7 bases are shared with TRBD1. V shed 3 bases and J 5 bases; nucleotides not matched to a gene: 4. The CDR3 has 14 amino acids. The germline V gene encodes CDR1 MNHEY and CDR2 SMNVEV (reference sequence). The CDR3 sequence: CASSLGGGHQPQHF. The CDR3 nucleotides read TGTGCCAGCAGTTTGGGAGGGGGCCATCAGCCCCAGCATTTT.

The chain couples TRBV5-5 to TRBJ1-5; D uncertain. V was shortened by 4 bases and J by 1 base, with 6 bases between the two germline ends. This CDR3 is 13 amino acids long. The germline V gene encodes CDR1 SGHKS and CDR2 YYEKEE (reference sequence). The CDR3 loop reads CASSADSNQPQHF. Written as DNA, the CDR3 is TGTGCCAGCAGCGCAGACAGCAATCAGCCCCAGCATTTT.

V usage is TRBV7-9 and J usage is TRBJ2-1; a weak D match, TRBD2 (6 bases). CDR1 is SEHNR and CDR2 is FQNEAQ in the germline V gene (reference sequence). The CDR3 is 15 amino acids. V lost 1 base and J 6 bases, leaving 13 bases between the germline ends. CDR3 coding DNA: TGTGCCAGCAGCTTAGTATATGGGACTCGCAATGAGCAGTTCTTC. It encodes CASSLVYGTRNEQFF.

The CDR3 DNA follows: TGTGCCAGCAGTTTACCGGGACTGGGAAAACTGTTTTTT. This encodes CASSLPGLGKLFF. This chain uses TRBV28 with TRBJ1-4, with a tentative D call TRBD1 (5 bases). Germline lookup yields CDR1 MDHEN and CDR2 SYDVKM. CDR3 size: 13 residues. Trimming took off 2 bases at V and 10 bases at J, with 11 bases between the two ends.

The chain recombines TRBV6-5 with TRBJ1-2, with D possibly TRBD1 on 6 matching bases. Germline V lookup: CDR1 MNHEY, CDR2 SVGAGI. The CDR3 runs 13 residues. Trimming pared 6 bases from V and 8 bases from J, leaving 16 bases between. The DNA of the CDR3 is TGTGCCAGCAGAAACCAGGGGAGAGACGGCTACACCTTC. Translating gives CASRNQGRDGYTF.

The CDR3 region is CASRLAGEQETQYF. The DNA for the CDR3 is TGTGCCAGCCGACTAGCGGGAGAACAAGAGACCCAGTACTTC. The chain uses TRBV7-2 and TRBJ2-5; TRBD2 matches 12 bases. The trim removed 8 bases at V and 2 bases at J, leaving 3 bases unmatched. Germline assignment: CDR1 SGHTA and CDR2 FQGNSA. The CDR3 has 14 residues. The variable domain in full, completed from reference TRBV7-2 and TRBJ2-5, reads GAGVSQSPSNKVTEKGKDVELRCDPISGHTALYWYRQSLGQGLEFLIYFQGNSAPDKSGLPSDRFSAERTGGSVSTLTIQRTQQEDSAVYLCASRLAGEQETQYFGPGTRLLVL.

The chain couples TRBV6-1 to TRBJ1-1; possibly TRBD1 for D (5 bases). The CDR3 sequence is 15 residues long. Germline V lookup: CDR1 MNHNS, CDR2 SASEGT. The V and J ends lost 2 bases and 4 bases respectively, with 14 bases between them. The CDR3 region is CASSELRVRGTEAFF. The CDR3, as DNA: TGTGCCAGCAGTGAACTGCGGGTTAGGGGCACTGAAGCTTTCTTT.

The chain employs TRBV18 and TRBJ2-5; TRBD2 aligns across 8 bases. The J call may not be correct, given that the DNA end is closer to TRBJ2-7. The CDR3 extends over 15 amino acids. CDR1 is KGHSH and CDR2 is LQKENI in the germline V gene. The CDR3: CASSPSAGGLYEQYF. CDR3 DNA sequence: TGTGCCAGCTCACCCTCCGCGGGGGGTCTGTACGAGCAGTACTTC.

This clone was detected only a few times. The rearrangement uses TRBV19 and TRBJ2-1; either TRBD1 or TRBD2 may fit D (5 bases each). Trimming took off 5 bases at V and 7 bases at J, with 12 bases between the two ends. This CDR3 has 13 amino acids. In germline, CDR1 is LNHDA, CDR2 SQIVND (reference sequence). The CDR3 coding sequence is TGTGCCAGTAGTTGGCAGGGAGAAAATGAGCAGTTCTTC. It yields the protein CASSWQGENEQFF.

The chain combines TRBV11-2 with TRBJ2-1, with TRBD2 matching over 10 bases. The J segment lost 4 bases and the V segment lost 9 bases, leaving 6 bases of the junction unmatched. The CDR3 length is 14 residues. The germline V gene encodes CDR1 SGHAT and CDR2 FQNNGV. The CDR3: CASSSSGSYNEQFF. The CDR3 nucleotides are TGTGCCAGTTCATCTAGCGGGAGTTACAATGAGCAGTTCTTC.

The genes are TRBV10-2 and TRBJ2-7; 7 bases are shared with TRBD1. Losses at the gene ends were 7 bases for V and 3 bases for J; bases not matched to a gene: 12. Germline CDR1 and CDR2: WSHSY and SAAADI. CDR3 length: 15 amino acids. The CDR3 nucleotides are TGCGCCAGCACCATCCCCCAATGGGACAGCTACGAGCAGTACTTC. Protein sequence: CASTIPQWDSYEQYF.

The genes are TRBV7-7 and TRBJ2-7; TRBD1 matches 7 bases. CDR3 length: 13 residues. The V and J ends lost 5 bases and 4 bases, in that order; junction bases with no gene match: 5. Germline values: CDR1 SSHAT, CDR2 FNYEAQ (reference sequence). CDR3 loop: CASSPGTVYEQYF. CDR3 nucleotide sequence: TGTGCCAGCAGCCCAGGGACAGTTTACGAGCAGTACTTC.

The chain joins TRBV19 to TRBJ2-7, with D perhaps matching TRBD1 or TRBD2 (5 bases each). This CDR3 region has 15 residues. Deletions cut 1 base from V and 3 bases from J, with 13 bases between. Germline CDR1 and CDR2: LNHDA and SQIVND (reference sequence). The DNA of the CDR3 is TGTGCCAGTAGTATAGCCTTGACAGACTACTACGAGCAGTACTTC. This gives the protein CASSIALTDYYEQYF.

The chain is built from TRBV2 and TRBJ2-5, with 11 nucleotides matching TRBD2. Trimming took 3 bases from V and 1 from J; bases not matched to a gene: 1. The CDR3 runs to 15 residues. CDR1 and CDR2 from the germline V gene are SNHLY and FYNNEI. CDR3 coding DNA: TGTGCCAGCAGTGAGGGACTAGCGGTCCAAGAGACCCAGTACTTC. Translating gives CASSEGLAVQETQYF.

This clone was observed once. V gene TRBV4-3 combines with J gene TRBJ2-7; 10 nucleotides agree with TRBD2. Germline-derived CDR1 and CDR2 are LGHNA and YSLEER. CDR3 length: 15 amino acids. Trimming at V came to 6 bases and at J to 5 bases, leaving 10 bases not matched to a gene. The CDR3 bases are TGCGCCAGCAGTGTTTTGACTAGCGGGTTGAACGAGCAGTACTTC. It translates to CASSVLTSGLNEQYF.

J is TRBJ2-6 and V is TRBV6-6; D not certain. The CDR3 consists of 12 residues. Germline CDR1 reads MNHNY; CDR2 reads SVGAGI (reference sequence). Trimming removed 6 bases from V and 3 bases from J, with 3 bases in between. Written as DNA, the CDR3 is TGTGCCAGCAGACTTGGGGCCAACGTCCTGACTTTC. Translation: CASRLGANVLTF.

This chain connects TRBV7-9 to TRBJ1-1; 11 bases agree with TRBD1. Trimming took 5 bases from V and 6 from J; bases not matched to a gene: 5. Germline V lookup: CDR1 SEHNR, CDR2 FQNEAQ (reference sequence). This CDR3 is built from 14 residues. The CDR3 is CASSSTGQGAEAFF. The CDR3 nucleotides read TGTGCCAGCAGCAGTACGGGACAGGGGGCTGAAGCTTTCTTT.

This clone was found a few times. The chain couples TRBV19 to TRBJ1-1; D uncertain. V lost 5 bases, J lost 2 bases, and 9 bases lay in between. The CDR3 runs to 13 residues. Germline V gene lookup returns CDR1 LNHDA and CDR2 SQIVND (reference sequence). The CDR3 sequence is CASSGSINTEAFF. The CDR3, as DNA: TGTGCCAGTAGTGGATCGATAAACACTGAAGCTTTCTTT. Full variable domain (missing parts from reference TRBV19 and TRBJ1-1): DGGITQSPKYLFRKEGQNVTLSCEQNLNHDAMYWYRQDPGQGLRLIYYSQIVNDFQKGDIAEGYSVSREKKESFPLTVTSAQKNPTAFYLCASSGSINTEAFFGQGTRLTVV.

The gene calls are TRBV5-1 and TRBJ2-7; no firm D call. With 0 bases removed from V and 3 bases from J, the gap between germline ends came to 10 bases. CDR1 is SGHRS, CDR2 YFSETQ, per germline. The CDR3 consists of 14 residues. CDR3 loop: CASSLEDGIYEQYF. The CDR3 DNA follows: TGCGCCAGCAGCTTGGAGGACGGAATCTACGAGCAGTACTTC.

This clone was detected a few times. The chain links TRBV4-3 to TRBJ1-4; 7 bases fit TRBD1. CDR1 and CDR2 from the germline V gene are LGHNA and YSLEER. The CDR3 contains 18 residues. V shed 0 bases and J 0 bases; nucleotides not matched to a gene: 7. The CDR3: CASSQDPGTDATNEKLFF. The DNA for the CDR3 is TGCGCCAGCAGCCAAGATCCGGGGACAGATGCAACTAATGAAAAACTGTTTTTT.

The chain recombines TRBV27 with TRBJ2-1; tentatively, D is TRBD1 or TRBD2 (7 bases each). Trimming shortened V by 3 bases and J by 7 bases, and 16 bases separated the two germline ends. The CDR3 is 15 residues long. Germline CDR1 MNHEY, CDR2 SMNVEV (reference sequence). CDR3 sequence: CASSFQVRGGNEQFF. CDR3 coding DNA: TGTGCCAGCAGTTTCCAGGTCAGGGGGGGAAATGAGCAGTTCTTC.